This is a list of T cell receptor beta chains from one sample in a study of T cell repertoires in cytomegalovirus infection. Each CDR3 protein is one row after TCRdb ran MiXCR on the reads. Of 650,000 to 850,000 distinct CDR3 sequences in the sample, 25% to 30% were seen once. No cognate antigen is known for these TCRs. The sample was cultured CD8+ T cells from PBMCs, taken from culture after CMV antigen stimulation. Receptors were obtained from a human donor in good health (CMV status not recorded). Some clones in this sample may be carry-over from other donors' samples. Each CDR3 is given with its conserved first and last residue. D genes are given only for firm matches. Where a row states a size, it is once, few, many or the class of an expanded clone; other rows omit it.

>TRBJ1-1|TRBV20-1|NA|few
CSARKGPEAFF
TGCAGTGCTAGAAAGGGTCCTGAAGCTTTCTTT
>TRBJ2-2|TRBV10-3|NA|few
CAIMGFDTGELFF
TGTGCCATCATGGGGTTCGACACCGGGGAGCTGTTTTTT
>TRBJ1-5|TRBV19|NA|NA
CASWGGYSNQPQHF
TGTGCCAGCTGGGGAGGGTACAGCAATCAGCCCCAGCATTTT
>TRBJ1-2|TRBV6-5|NA|NA
CASSPRGGPSYGYTF
TGTGCCAGCAGTCCCCGGGGAGGACCCTCCTATGGCTACACCTTC
>TRBJ1-4|TRBV2|NA|NA
CARVQRPPF
TGTGCCAGGGTACAGCGTCCACCTTTT
>TRBJ2-2|TRBV4-1|TRBD2|once
CASSHNLAGGPGTGELFF
TGTGCCAGCAGCCATAACCTAGCGGGGGGGCCCGGCACCGGGGAGCTGTTTTTT
>TRBJ2-5|TRBV4-3|NA|NA
CASSQDGRGPAETQYF
TGCGCCAGCAGCCAAGATGGGCGGGGCCCCGCAGAGACCCAGTACTTC
>TRBJ2-6|TRBV6-6|NA|NA
CASTVLWGDRPSGANVLTF
TGTGCCAGCACCGTGCTTTGGGGGGACAGACCCTCTGGGGCCAACGTCCTGACTTTC
>TRBJ2-7|TRBV10-3|TRBD1|NA
CAISDKGGQGSYEQYF
TGTGCCATCAGTGATAAAGGGGGACAGGGGTCCTACGAGCAGTACTTC
>TRBJ2-1|TRBV28|TRBD1|NA
CASRNPWGRGYGNEQFF
TGTGCCAGCAGAAACCCCTGGGGCAGGGGGTATGGCAATGAGCAGTTCTTC